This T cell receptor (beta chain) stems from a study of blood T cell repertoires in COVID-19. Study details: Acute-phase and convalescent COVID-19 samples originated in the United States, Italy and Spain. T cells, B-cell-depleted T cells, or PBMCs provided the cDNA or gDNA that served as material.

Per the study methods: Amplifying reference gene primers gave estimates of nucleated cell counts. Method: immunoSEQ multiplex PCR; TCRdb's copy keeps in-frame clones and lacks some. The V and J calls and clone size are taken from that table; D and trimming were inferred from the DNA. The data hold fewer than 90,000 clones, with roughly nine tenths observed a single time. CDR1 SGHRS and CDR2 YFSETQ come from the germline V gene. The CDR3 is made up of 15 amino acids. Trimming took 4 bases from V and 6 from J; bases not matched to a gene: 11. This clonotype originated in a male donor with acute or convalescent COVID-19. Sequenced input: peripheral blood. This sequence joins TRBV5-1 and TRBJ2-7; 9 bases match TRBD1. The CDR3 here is CASSPAGTGRAEQYF. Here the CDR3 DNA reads TGCGCCAGCAGCCCGGCCGGGACAGGGAGGGCCGAGCAGTACTTC.